Below, one T cell receptor beta chain is given with its context. V was trimmed by 6 bases and J by 3 bases, leaving 15 bases between them. CDR1 is SEHNR, CDR2 FQNEAQ, per germline (reference sequence). The CDR3 has 14 amino acids. This specimen belongs to a study of blood T cell repertoires in COVID-19. Study-level background: Whether acute or convalescent, the COVID-19 samples came from the United States, Italy and Spain. From T cells, B-cell-depleted T cells, or PBMCs came the material, which was cDNA or gDNA.

Per the original methods: By means of reference gene primer amplification, nucleated cell counts were estimated. Generated by immunoSEQ multiplex PCR, the TCRdb table keeps only in-frame clones and is missing some. V and J calls and clone size are as listed in that table; D and trimming were resolved from the DNA. This sample yields about 75,000 clones, of which less than 85% are seen a single time; just over 2.5% belongs to the top ten. What was sequenced was peripheral blood. The clonotype originates from a human donor with acute or convalescent COVID-19. The donor label of this sample is uncertain. The rearrangement joins TRBV7-9 to TRBJ2-7; D uncertain. CDR3 loop: CASSFSTIDYEQYV. CDR3 nucleotides: TGTGCCAGCAGTTTCAGTACGATCGACTACGAGCAGTACGTC.